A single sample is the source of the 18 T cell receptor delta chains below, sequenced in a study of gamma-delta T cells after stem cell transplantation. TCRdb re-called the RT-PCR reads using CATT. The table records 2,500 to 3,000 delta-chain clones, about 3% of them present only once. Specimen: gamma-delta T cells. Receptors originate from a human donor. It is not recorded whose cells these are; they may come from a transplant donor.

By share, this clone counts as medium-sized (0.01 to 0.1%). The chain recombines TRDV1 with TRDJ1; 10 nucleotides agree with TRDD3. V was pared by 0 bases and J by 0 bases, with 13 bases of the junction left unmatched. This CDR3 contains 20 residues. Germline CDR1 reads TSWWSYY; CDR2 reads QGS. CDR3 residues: CALGELASGGYAAYTDKLIF. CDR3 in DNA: TGTGCTCTTGGGGAACTAGCCTCCGGGGGATACGCCGCGTACACCGATAAACTCATCTTT.

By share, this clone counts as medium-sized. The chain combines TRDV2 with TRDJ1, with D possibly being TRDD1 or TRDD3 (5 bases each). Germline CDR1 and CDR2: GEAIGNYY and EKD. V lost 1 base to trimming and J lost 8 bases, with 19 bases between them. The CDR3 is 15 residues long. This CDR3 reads CACDTIRGKWGKLIF. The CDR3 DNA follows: TGTGCCTGTGACACAATTCGAGGGAAATGGGGCAAACTCATCTTT.

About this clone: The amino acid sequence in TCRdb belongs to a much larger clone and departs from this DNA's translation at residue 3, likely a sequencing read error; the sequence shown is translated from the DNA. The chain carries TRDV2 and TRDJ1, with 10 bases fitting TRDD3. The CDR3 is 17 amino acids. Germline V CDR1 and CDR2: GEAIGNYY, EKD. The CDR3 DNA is TGTGCCCGTGACACGGTCGCAACTGGGGGATACACCGATAAACTCATCTTT. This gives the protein CARDTVATGGYTDKLIF.

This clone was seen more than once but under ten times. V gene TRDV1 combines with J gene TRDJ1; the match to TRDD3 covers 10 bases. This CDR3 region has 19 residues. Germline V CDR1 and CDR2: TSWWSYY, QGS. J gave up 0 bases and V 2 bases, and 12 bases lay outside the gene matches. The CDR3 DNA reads TGTGCTCTTGGGGAATTATCCGTCTGGGGGATAAGGAACACCGATAAACTCATCTTT. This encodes CALGELSVWGIRNTDKLIF.

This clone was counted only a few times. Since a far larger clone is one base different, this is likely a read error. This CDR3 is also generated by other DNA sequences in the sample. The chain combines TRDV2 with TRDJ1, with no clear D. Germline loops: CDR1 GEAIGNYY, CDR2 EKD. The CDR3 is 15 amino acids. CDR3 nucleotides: TGTGCCTGCGACACGATAATCCCGTACACCGATAAACTCATCTTT. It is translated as CACDTIIPYTDKLIF.

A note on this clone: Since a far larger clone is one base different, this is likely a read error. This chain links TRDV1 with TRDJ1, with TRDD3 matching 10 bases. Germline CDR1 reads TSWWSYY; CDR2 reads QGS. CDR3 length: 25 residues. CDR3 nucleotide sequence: TGTGCTCTTGGGGAACTAGTCTCCTACGACTGGGGGATCATTATACCTTGGGGAGCCACCGTTAAACTCATCTTT. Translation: CALGELVSYDWGIIIPWGATVKLIF.

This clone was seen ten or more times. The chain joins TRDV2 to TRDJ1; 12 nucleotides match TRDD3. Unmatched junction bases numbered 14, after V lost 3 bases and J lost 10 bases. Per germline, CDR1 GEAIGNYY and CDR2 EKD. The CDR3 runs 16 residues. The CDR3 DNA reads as TGTGCCTGTGACTTACTGGGGGATACTAGTAGTAAGGGACTCATCTTT. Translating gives CACDLLGDTSSKGLIF.

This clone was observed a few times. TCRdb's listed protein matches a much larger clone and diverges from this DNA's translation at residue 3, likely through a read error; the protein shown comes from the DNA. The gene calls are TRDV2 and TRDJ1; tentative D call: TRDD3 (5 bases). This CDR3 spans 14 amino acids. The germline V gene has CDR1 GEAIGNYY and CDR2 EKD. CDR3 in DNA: TGTGCCCGTGACAAGCTGGGATCGACGGGTAAACTCATCTTT. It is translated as CARDKLGSTGKLIF.

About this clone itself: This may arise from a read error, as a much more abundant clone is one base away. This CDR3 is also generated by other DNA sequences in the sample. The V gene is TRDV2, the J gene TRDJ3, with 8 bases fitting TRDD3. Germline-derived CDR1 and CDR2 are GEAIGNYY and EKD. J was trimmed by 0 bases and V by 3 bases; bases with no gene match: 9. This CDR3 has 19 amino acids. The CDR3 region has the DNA TGTGCCTGTGACGTCACTGGGGGTCCGAGCTCCTGGGACACCCGACAGATGTTTTTC. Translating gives CACDVTGGPSSWDTRQMFF.

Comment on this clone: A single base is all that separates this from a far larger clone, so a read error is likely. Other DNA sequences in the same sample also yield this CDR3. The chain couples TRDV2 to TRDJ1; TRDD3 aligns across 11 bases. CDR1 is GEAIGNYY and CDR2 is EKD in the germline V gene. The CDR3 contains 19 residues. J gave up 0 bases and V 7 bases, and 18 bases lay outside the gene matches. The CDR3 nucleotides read TGTGCCTGCGACGAGGTGGGGGATACGGAGCCAGATTACACCGATAAACTCATCTTT. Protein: CACDEVGDTEPDYTDKLIF.

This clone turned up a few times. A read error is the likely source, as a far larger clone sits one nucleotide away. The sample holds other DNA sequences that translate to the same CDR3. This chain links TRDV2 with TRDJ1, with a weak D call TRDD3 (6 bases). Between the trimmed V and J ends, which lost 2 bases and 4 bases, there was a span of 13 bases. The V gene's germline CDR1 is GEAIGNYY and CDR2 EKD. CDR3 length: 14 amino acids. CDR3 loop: CACDRLGDGDKLIF. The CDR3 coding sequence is TGTGCCTGTGACAGACTGGGAGACGGCGATAAACTCATCTTT.

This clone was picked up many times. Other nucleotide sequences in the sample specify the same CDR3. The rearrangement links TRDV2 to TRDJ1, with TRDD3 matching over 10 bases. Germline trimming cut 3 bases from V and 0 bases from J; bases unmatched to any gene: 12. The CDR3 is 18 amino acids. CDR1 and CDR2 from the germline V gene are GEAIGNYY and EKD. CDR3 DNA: TGTGCCTGTGACGCGGTACTGGGGGATCCCCCTAACACCGATAAACTCATCTTT. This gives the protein CACDAVLGDPPNTDKLIF.

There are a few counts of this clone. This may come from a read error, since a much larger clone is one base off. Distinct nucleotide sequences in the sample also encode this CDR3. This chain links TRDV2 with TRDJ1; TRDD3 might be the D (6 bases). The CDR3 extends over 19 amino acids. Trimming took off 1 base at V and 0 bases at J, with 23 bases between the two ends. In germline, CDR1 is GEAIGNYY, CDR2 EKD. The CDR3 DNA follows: TGTGCCTGTGACACTATCCCGGGTGCTACTGGGTCCGACACCGATAAACTCATCTTT. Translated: CACDTIPGATGSDTDKLIF.

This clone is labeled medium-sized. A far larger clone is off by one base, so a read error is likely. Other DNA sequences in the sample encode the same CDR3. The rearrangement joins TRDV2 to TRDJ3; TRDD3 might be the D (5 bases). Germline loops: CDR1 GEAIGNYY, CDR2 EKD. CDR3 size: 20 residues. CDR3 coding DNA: TGCGCCTGTGACACCGCAGGGACGGGGAACGGCTCCTGGGACACCCGACAGATGTTTTTC. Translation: CACDTAGTGNGSWDTRQMFF.

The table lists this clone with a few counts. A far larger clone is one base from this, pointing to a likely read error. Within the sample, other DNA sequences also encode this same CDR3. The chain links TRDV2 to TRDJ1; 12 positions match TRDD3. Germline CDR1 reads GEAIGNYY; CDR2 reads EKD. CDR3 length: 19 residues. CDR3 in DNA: TGTGCCTGCGACACCGCCAGTACTGGGGGATACCCCTACCGAGATAAACTCATCTTT. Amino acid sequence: CACDTASTGGYPYRDKLIF.

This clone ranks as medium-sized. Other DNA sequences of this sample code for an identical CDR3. The CDR3 DNA reads as TGTGCCTGTGACAATTGGCCCGCCCTGGGGGATAACGAACTCATCTTT. Protein sequence: CACDNWPALGDNELIF. This chain uses TRDV2 with TRDJ1; TRDD3 agrees at 10 bases. This CDR3 contains 16 residues. Germline V CDR1 and CDR2: GEAIGNYY, EKD. V was clipped by 2 bases and J by 9 bases; unmatched bases: 14.

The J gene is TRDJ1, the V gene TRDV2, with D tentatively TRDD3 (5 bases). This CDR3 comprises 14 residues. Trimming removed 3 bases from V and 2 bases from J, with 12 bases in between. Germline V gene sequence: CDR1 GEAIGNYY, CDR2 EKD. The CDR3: CACDSLRDTDKLIF. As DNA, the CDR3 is TGTGCCTGTGACTCACTGAGGGATACCGATAAACTCATCTTT.

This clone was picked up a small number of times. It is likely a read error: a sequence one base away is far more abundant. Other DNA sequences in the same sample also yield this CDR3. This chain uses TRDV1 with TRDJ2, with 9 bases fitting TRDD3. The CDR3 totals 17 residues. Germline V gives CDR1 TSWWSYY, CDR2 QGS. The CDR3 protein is CALGELSYGDTSAQLFF. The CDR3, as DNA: TGTGCTCTTGGAGAACTCTCCTACGGGGATACGTCAGCACAACTCTTCTTT.